The clone carrying this T cell receptor (beta chain) was detected ten times or more. No antigen is known for it. The data originate from a study of T-cell memory formation after mild COVID-19. Findings and caveats of the study: CD4+ clones that contracted lay mainly in CM and EM; CD8+ ones lay in EMRA.

TCRdb used MiXCR to reprocess the 5' RACE reads, holding one entry per CDR3 protein. Of 75,000 to 95,000 distinct CDR3 sequences in the sample, less than 15% were seen once. This TCR came from a man between 18 and 29 years old who had mild COVID-19 (a few samples of this study predate the infection). Cell type and time point are not known. Sequencing was carried out using PBMCs or a T cell subset sorted from them (not recorded which).

CDR3 DNA sequence: TGTGCCAGCAGGGGACTAGCGGACACCGGGGAGCTGTTTTTT. This encodes CASRGLADTGELFF. The chain joins TRBV6-2 or TRBV6-3 to TRBJ2-2; 11 bases fit TRBD2. The CDR3 spans 14 residues. V lost 6 bases, J lost 3 bases, and 0 bases stayed unmatched. CDR1 MNHEY and CDR2 SVGEGT come from the germline V gene.